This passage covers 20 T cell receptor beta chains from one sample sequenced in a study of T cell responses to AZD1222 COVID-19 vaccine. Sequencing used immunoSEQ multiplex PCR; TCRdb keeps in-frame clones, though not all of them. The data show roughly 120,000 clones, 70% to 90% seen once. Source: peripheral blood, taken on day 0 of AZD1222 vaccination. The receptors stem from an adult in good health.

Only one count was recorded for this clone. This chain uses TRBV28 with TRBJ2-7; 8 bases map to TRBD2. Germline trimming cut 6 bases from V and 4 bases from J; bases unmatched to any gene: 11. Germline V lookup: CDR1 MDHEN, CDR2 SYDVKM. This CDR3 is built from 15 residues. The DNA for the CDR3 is TGTGCCAGCAGCCTAGCAGGGGAGCGGGGGTACGAGCAGTACTTC. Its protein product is CASSLAGERGYEQYF.

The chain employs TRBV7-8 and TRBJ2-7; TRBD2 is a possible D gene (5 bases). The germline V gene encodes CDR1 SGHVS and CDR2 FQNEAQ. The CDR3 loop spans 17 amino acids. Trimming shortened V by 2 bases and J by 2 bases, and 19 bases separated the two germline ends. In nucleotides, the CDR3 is TGTGCCAGCAGCTTACAAAATTCCGGGGTCCCGCCCTACGAGCAGTACTTC. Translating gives CASSLQNSGVPPYEQYF.

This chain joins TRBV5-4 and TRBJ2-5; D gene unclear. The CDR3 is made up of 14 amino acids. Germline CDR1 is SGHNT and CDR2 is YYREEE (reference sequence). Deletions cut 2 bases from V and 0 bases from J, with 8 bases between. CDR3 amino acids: CASSFTAYQETQYF. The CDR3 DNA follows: TGTGCCAGCAGCTTTACGGCATACCAAGAGACCCAGTACTTC.

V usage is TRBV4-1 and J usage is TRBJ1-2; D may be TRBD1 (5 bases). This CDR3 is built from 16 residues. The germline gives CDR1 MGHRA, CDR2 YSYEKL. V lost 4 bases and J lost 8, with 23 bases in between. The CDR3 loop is CASSPIMGQGNYGYTF. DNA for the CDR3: TGCGCCAGCAGCCCCATCATGGGCCAGGGTAATTACGGCTACACCTTC.

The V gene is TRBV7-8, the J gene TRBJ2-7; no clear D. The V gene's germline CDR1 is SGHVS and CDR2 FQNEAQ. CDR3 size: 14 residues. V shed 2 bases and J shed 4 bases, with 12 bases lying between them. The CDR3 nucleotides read TGTGCCAGCAGCTTACCAGCGAGGAGTTACGAGCAGTACTTC. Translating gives CASSLPARSYEQYF.

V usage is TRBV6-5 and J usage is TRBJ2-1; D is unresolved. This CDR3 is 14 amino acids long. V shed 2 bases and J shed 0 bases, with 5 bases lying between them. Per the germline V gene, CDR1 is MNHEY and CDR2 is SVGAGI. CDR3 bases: TGTGCCAGCAGTTACAGGAGCTCCTACAATGAGCAGTTCTTC. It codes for CASSYRSSYNEQFF.

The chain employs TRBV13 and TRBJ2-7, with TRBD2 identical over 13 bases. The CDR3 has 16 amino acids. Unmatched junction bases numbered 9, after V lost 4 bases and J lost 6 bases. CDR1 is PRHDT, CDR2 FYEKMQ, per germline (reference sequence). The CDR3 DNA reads TGTGCCAGCAGCTCCGGGACTAGCGGGACCTCGGGCGAGCAGTACTTC. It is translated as CASSSGTSGTSGEQYF.

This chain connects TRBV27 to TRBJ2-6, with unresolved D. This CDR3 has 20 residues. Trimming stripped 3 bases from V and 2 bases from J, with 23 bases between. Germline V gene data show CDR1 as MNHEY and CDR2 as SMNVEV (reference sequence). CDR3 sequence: CASSFQVGTIVRAGANVLTF. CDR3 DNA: TGTGCCAGCAGTTTTCAGGTGGGAACGATAGTAAGGGCTGGGGCCAACGTCCTGACTTTC.

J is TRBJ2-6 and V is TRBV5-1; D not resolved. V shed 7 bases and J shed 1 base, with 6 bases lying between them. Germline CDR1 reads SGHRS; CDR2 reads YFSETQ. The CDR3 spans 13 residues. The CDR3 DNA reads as TGCGCCAGCTGGGCATCTGGGGCCAACGTCCTGACTTTC. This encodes CASWASGANVLTF.

The CDR3: CASIVDRATNEKLFF. CDR3 sequence (DNA): TGTGCCAGCATAGTAGACAGGGCAACTAATGAAAAACTGTTTTTT. The chain carries TRBV6-5 and TRBJ1-4; 7 nucleotides agree with TRBD1. J lost 0 bases, V lost 7 bases, and 5 bases had no gene match. CDR1 MNHEY and CDR2 SVGAGI come from the germline V gene. The CDR3 is made up of 15 amino acids.

CDR3 loop: CASSGMDRSGDTEAFF. In DNA form, the CDR3 reads TGTGCCAGCAGCGGAATGGACAGGTCGGGGGACACTGAAGCTTTCTTT. The chain links TRBV11-2 to TRBJ1-1, with TRBD1 matching 7 bases. CDR1 is SGHAT, CDR2 FQNNGV, per germline. The junction had 12 bases not matched to a gene; V was cut back by 5 bases and J by 3 bases. CDR3 length: 16 amino acids.

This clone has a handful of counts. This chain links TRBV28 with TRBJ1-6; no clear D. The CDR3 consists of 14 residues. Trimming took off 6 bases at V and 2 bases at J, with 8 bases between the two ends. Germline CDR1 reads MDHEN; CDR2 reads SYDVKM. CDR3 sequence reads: CASSSYTYNSPLHF. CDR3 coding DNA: TGTGCCAGCAGCTCCTATACCTATAATTCACCCCTCCACTTT.

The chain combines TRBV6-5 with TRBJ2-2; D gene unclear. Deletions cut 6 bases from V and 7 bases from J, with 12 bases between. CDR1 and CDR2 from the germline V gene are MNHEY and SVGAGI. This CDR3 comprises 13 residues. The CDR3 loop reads CASRLEHGGELFF. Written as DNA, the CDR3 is TGTGCCAGCAGACTGGAGCACGGCGGGGAGCTGTTTTTT.

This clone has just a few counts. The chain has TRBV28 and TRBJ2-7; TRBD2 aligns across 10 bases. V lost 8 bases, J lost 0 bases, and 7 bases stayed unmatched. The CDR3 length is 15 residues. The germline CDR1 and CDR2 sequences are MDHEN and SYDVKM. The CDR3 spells CASAIAGGFSYEQYF. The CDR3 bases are TGTGCCAGCGCTATAGCGGGGGGTTTCTCCTACGAGCAGTACTTC.

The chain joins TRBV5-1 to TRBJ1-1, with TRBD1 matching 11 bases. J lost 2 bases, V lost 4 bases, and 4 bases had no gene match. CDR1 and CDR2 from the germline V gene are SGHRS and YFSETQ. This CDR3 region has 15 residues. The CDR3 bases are TGCGCCAGCAGCCCAGGACAGGGGGCTAACACTGAAGCTTTCTTT. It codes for CASSPGQGANTEAFF.

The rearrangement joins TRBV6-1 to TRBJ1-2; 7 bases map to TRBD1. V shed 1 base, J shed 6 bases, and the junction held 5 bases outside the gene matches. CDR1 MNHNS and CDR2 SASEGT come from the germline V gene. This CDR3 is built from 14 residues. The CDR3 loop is CASSEVEGANGYTF. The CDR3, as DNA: TGTGCCAGCAGTGAAGTGGAGGGGGCTAATGGCTACACCTTC.

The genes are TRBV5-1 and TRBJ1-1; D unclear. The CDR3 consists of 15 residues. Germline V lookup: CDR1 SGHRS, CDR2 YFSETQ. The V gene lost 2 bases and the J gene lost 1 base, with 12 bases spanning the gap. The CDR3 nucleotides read TGCGCCAGCAGCTTAGAAGCGGGCGGGAACACTGAAGCTTTCTTT. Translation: CASSLEAGGNTEAFF.

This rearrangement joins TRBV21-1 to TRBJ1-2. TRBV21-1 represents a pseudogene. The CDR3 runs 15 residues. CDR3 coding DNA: TGTGCCAGCAGCAAATGGGGTCGACACGGCTATGGCTACACCTTC. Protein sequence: CASSKWGRHGYGYTF.

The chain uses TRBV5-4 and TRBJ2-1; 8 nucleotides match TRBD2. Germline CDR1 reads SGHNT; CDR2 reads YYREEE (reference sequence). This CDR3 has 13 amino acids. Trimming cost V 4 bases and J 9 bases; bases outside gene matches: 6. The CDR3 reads CASSPWTSSEQFF. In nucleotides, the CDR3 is TGTGCCAGCAGCCCCTGGACTAGCAGTGAGCAGTTCTTC.

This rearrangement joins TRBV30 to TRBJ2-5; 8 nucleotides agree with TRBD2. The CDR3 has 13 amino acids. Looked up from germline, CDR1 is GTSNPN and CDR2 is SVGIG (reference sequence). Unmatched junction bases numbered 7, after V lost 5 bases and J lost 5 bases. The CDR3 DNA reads TGTGCCTGGGGTGGTCGACTAGCGGAGACCCAGTACTTC. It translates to CAWGGRLAETQYF.